This TCR beta chain came from a study of tumor-infiltrating lymphocytes in primary liver carcinoma (dated by TCRdb to about 2017). General notes on the study: A few patients with histopathologically diagnosed primary liver carcinoma underwent surgical resection in China between November 2015 and 2016. The five patients had tumors staged T1-T3 N0M0, with maximum diameters ranging from roughly 4.2 to 10 cm. Technical replicate repertoires showed high reproducibility, with mean shared-clone rates about 0.91 and correlation coefficients above 0.98. A total of 35 specimens from 5 patients, comprising some 25 tumor regions, 5 adjacent noncancerous liver tissues and 5 peripheral blood samples, were covered by TCRbeta repertoire sequencing. Each sample produced about 3.5 to 7.13 million productive TCRbeta reads, and read depth showed no significant difference between tissue types. The study combined TCRbeta repertoire sequencing, expression microarrays and whole-exome sequencing across five regions of each liver tumor, with adjacent normal tissue and blood. Hepatocellular carcinoma (four) or combined HCC and intrahepatic cholangiocarcinoma (one) was present in the five patients, who were three men and two women aged 30 to 69 years. The full study reports these points: Only the TCR beta chain was sequenced, so true repertoire diversity is likely underestimated because unpaired alpha chains were not captured. The study included only 4 to 6 patients, and the authors note findings should be validated in a larger study. Consistent with antigen-driven expansion, pairs of tumor regions showed higher repertoire overlap (mean roughly 35%) than either tumor-adjacent pairs (about 17%) or tumor-blood pairs (around 15%). The top 250 clones accounted for a significantly greater share of the repertoire in tumors than in blood (p = 0.039). Bulk unsorted samples precluded comparing CD4+ and CD8+ T cell repertoires.

From its cysteine to its phenylalanine, the CDR3 spans 15 amino acids. Just CDR3 DNA is preserved here, 45 bases in frame from base 1. The germline V gene (reference sequence) supplies CDR1 LNHDA and CDR2 SQIVND. V has 3 bases trimmed and J has 7 bases trimmed; junction bases matching no gene number 10. Details on this clonotype: Its antigen remains unidentified. Within one base of it there is no much larger clone, and no base qualities were kept.

A constant-region primer and ProtoScript II reverse transcriptase were used to reverse-transcribe TCRbeta-specific cDNA from roughly 500 ng total RNA. The TCRbeta libraries were prepared through three rounds of nested multiplex PCR following a slightly modified ARM-PCR procedure. Each of the first two PCR rounds ran for around 11 cycles and used multiplex TRBV1-TRBV30 forward primers together with a Cbeta reverse primer. A final 25-cycle PCR with Deep VentR polymerase added sample barcodes and Illumina adapters. Before sequencing, amplicons of 200-500 bp were gel-purified using a QIAquick gel extraction kit. An Illumina HiSeq 2500 was used to sequence the TCRbeta amplicons, generating 250-bp paired-end reads. As for the authors' bioinformatics: To recover full CDR3 sequences, reads were quality-trimmed using Trimmomatic v0.33 and paired reads were then merged using FLASH v1.2.11. MiGEC v1.2.1b assigned V, D and J germline segments to the rearranged TCRbeta sequences. Clonotype statistics and Shannon-Wiener diversity indices were computed with VDJtools v1.0.0. Except for diversity analysis, only each sample's 250 most abundant clonotypes were used in subsequent analyses to reduce sampling bias. TCRdb reran the public reads through fastp at Q25 and MiXCR, keeping productive beta chains. CDR3 protein sequences are deduplicated, and each keeps its most common genes and DNA. The V and J calls come from TCRdb's annotation, not from the publication. Counted in this sample were about 180,000 distinct CDR3 sequences; approximately 60% of them appeared once. Of the sample, 70% to 80% falls within the top ten clones.

TRIzol reagent was used to extract blood RNA from unsorted whole blood, while the DNeasy Blood & Tissue kit provided the germline DNA. Chronic HBV infection was present in the patients, and the patients were treatment-naive at sampling. Before surgery, four milliliters of peripheral blood were collected into K2EDTA tubes. Material for sequencing was peripheral blood. The rearranged segments are TRBV19 and TRBJ2-5; 8 junctional bases match TRBD1. This TCR came from a man aged 35 to 55 with primary liver carcinoma and hepatitis B virus infection. The base sequence is TGTGCCAGTAGTATTCGGACAGGGTTTGTGAGGACCCAGTACTTC. The resulting protein is CASSIRTGFVRTQYF.